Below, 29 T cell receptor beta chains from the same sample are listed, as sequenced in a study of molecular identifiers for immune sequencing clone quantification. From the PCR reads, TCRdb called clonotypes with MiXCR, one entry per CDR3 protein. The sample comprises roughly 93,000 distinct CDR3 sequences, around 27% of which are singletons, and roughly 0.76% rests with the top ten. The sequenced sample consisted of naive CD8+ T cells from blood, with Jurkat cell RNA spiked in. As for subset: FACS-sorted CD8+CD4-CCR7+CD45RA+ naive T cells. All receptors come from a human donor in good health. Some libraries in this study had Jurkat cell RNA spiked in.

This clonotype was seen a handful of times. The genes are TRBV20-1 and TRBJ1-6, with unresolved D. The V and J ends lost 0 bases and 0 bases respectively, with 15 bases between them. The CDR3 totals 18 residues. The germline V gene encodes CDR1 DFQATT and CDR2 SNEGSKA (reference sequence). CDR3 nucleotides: TGCAGTGCTAGAGATCACGGCAGGACGAGCTCCTATAATTCACCCCTCCACTTT. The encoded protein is CSARDHGRTSSYNSPLHF.

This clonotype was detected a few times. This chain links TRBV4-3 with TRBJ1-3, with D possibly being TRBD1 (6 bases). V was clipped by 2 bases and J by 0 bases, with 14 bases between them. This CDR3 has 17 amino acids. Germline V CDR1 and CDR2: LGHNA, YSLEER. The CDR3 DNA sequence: TGCGCCAGCAGCCAATGGGACACCGAGAGCTCTGGAAACACCATATATTTT. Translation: CASSQWDTESSGNTIYF.

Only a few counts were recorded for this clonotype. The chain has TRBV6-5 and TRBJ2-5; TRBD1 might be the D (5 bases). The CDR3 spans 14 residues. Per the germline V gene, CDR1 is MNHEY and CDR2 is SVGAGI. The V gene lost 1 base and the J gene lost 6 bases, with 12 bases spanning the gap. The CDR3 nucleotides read TGTGCCAGCAGTTACTTGACAGACAGCAAGACCCAGTACTTC. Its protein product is CASSYLTDSKTQYF.

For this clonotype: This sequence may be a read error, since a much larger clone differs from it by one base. The CDR3: CASSLIPRRGNDGYTF. DNA of the CDR3: TGTGCCAGCAGTTTAATTCCGCGAAGGGGCAACGATGGCTACACCTTC. V usage is TRBV12-3 or TRBV12-4 and J usage is TRBJ1-2, with D possibly matching TRBD1 (5 bases). Trimming shortened V by 2 bases and J by 6 bases, and 19 bases separated the two germline ends. CDR3 size: 16 residues.

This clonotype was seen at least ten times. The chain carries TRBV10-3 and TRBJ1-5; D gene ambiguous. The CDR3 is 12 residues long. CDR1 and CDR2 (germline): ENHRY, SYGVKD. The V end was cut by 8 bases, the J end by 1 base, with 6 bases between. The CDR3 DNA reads TGTGCCATCTTCGGGAGCAATCAGCCCCAGCATTTT. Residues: CAIFGSNQPQHF.

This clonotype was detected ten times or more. The CDR3 sequence: CASRPQFSLSGANVLTF. CDR3 coding DNA: TGTGCCAGCAGGCCTCAGTTTTCATTGTCTGGGGCCAACGTCCTGACTTTC. The rearrangement uses TRBV28 and TRBJ2-6; D is undetermined. Germline loops: CDR1 MDHEN, CDR2 SYDVKM. The CDR3 is 17 residues long. V lost 6 bases to trimming and J lost 1 base, with 16 bases between them.

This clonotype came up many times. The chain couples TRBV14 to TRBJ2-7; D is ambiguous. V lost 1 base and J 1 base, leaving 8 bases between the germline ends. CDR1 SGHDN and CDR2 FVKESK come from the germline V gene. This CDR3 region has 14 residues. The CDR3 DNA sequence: TGTGCCAGCAGCCAAGGGGATCGGTCCTACGAGCAGTACTTC. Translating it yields CASSQGDRSYEQYF.

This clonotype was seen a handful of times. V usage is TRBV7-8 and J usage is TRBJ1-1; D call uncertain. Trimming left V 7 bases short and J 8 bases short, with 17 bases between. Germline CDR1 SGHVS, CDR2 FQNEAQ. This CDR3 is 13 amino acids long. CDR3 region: CASKLISIQEAFF. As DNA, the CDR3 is TGTGCCAGCAAGCTTATAAGTATCCAAGAAGCTTTCTTT.

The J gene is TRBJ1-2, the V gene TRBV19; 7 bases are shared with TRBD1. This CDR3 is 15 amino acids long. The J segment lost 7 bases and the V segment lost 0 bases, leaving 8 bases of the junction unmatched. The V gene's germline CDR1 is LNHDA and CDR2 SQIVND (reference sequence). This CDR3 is CASSIDRNRGGGYTF. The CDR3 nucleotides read TGTGCCAGTAGTATAGACAGGAACAGGGGTGGTGGCTACACCTTC.

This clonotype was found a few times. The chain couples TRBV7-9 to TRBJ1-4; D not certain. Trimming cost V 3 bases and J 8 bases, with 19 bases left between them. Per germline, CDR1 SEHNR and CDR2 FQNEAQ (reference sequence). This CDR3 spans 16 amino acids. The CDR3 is CASSFLLAQLEEKLFF. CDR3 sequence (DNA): TGTGCCAGCAGCTTTCTCCTTGCACAGTTGGAAGAAAAACTGTTTTTT.

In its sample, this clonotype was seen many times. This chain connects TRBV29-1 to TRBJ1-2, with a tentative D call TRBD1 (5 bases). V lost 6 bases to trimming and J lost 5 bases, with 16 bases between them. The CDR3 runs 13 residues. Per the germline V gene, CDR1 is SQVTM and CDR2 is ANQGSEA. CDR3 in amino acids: CSVGTGPPYGYTF. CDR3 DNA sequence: TGCAGCGTAGGAACAGGCCCACCATATGGCTACACCTTC.

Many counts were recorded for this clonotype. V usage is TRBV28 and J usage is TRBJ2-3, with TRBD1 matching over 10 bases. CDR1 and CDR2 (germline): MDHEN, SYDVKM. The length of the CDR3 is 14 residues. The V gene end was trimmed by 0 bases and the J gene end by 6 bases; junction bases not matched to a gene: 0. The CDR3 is CASSLWDRGDTQYF. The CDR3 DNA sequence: TGTGCCAGCAGTTTATGGGACAGGGGGGATACGCAGTATTTT.

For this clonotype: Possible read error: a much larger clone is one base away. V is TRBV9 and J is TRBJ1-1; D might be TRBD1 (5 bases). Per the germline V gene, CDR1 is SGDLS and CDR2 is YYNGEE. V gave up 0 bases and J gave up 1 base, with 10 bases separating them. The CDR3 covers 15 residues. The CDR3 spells CASSVVLGANTEAFF. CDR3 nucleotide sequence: TGTGCCAGCAGCGTAGTTCTCGGGGCGAACACTGAAGCTTTCTTT.

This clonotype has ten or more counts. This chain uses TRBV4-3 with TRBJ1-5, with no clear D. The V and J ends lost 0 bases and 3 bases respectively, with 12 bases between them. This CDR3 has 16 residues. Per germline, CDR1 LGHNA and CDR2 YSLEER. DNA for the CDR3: TGCGCCAGCAGCCAAGATCGAAGTGGGTTCAATCAGCCCCAGCATTTT. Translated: CASSQDRSGFNQPQHF.

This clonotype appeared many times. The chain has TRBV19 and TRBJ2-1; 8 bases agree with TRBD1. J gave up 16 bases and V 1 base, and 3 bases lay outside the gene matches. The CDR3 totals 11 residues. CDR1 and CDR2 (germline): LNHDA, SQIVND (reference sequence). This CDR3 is CASSIGRGHFF. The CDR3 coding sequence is TGTGCCAGTAGTATAGGCAGGGGGCACTTCTTC.

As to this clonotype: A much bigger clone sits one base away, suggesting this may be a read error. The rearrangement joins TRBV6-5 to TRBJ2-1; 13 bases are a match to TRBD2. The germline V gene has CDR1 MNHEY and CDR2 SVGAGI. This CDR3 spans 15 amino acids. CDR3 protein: CAGSPGLAGVNEQFF. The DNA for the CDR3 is TGTGCCGGCAGTCCCGGACTAGCGGGAGTCAATGAGCAGTTCTTC.

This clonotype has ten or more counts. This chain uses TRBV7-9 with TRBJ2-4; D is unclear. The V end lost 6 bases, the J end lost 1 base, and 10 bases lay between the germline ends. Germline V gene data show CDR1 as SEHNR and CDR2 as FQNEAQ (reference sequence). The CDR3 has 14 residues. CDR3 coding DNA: TGTGCCAGCAGTGGCTTACTGGCCAAAAACATTCAGTACTTC. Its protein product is CASSGLLAKNIQYF.

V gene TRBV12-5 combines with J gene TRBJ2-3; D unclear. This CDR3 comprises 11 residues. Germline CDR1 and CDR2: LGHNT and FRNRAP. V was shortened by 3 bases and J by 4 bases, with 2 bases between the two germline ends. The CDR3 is CASGFSDTQYF. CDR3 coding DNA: TGTGCTAGTGGTTTTTCAGATACGCAGTATTTT.

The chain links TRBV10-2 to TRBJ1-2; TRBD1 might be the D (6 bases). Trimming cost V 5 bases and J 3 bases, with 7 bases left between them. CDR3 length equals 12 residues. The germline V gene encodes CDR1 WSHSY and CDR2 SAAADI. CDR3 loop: CASSRTDYGYTF. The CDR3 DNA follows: TGCGCCAGCAGTCGGACAGACTATGGCTACACCTTC.

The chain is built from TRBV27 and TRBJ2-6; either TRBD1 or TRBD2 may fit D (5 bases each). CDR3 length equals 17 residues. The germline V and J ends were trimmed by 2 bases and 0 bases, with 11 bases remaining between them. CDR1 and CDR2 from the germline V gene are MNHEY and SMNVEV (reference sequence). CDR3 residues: CASSLGGPSSGANVLTF. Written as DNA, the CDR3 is TGTGCCAGCAGTTTAGGGGGACCGAGCTCTGGGGCCAACGTCCTGACTTTC.

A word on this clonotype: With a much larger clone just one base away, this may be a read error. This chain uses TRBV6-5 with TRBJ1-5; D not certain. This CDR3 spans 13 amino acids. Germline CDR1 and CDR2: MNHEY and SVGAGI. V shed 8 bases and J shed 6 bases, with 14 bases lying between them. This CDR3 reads CASQSGSSQPQHF. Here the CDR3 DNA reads TGTGCCAGCCAGTCGGGGTCAAGTCAGCCCCAGCATTTT.

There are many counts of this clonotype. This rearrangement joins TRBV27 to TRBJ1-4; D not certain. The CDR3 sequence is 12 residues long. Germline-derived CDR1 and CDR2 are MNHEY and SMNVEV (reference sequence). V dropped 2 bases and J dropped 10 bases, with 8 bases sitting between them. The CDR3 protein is CASSLNGVKLFF. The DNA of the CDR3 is TGTGCCAGCAGTTTAAATGGGGTAAAACTGTTTTTT.

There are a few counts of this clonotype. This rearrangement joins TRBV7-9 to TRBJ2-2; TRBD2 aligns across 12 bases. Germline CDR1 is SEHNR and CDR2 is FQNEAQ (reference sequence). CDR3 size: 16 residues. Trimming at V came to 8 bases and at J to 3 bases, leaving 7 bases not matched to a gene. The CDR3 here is CASSPRLAGDTGELFF. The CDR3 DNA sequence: TGTGCCAGCTCACCCAGACTAGCGGGAGACACCGGGGAGCTGTTTTTT.

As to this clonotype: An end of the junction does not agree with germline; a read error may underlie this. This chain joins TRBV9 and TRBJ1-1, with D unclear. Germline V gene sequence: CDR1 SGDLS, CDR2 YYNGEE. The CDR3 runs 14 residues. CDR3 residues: CAGSPTDVHGEAFF. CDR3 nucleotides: TGTGCCGGCAGCCCAACAGACGTTCACGGTGAAGCTTTCTTT.

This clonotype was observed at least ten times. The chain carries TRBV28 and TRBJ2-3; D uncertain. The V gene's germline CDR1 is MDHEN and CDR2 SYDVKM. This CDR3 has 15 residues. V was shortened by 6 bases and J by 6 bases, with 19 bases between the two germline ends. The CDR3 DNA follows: TGTGCCAGCAGCCCTGCTAACCCAGGTTCCGATACGCAGTATTTT. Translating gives CASSPANPGSDTQYF.

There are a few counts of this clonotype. The CDR3 loop reads CATSSDRAIHNEQFF. CDR3 in DNA: TGTGCCACCAGCAGTGACAGGGCAATACACAATGAGCAGTTCTTC. V is TRBV15 and J is TRBJ2-1, with 7 bases aligning to TRBD1. Germline assignment: CDR1 LNHNV and CDR2 YYDKDF (reference sequence). The ends lost 3 bases at V and 5 bases at J; junction bases unmatched: 7. The CDR3 extends over 15 amino acids.

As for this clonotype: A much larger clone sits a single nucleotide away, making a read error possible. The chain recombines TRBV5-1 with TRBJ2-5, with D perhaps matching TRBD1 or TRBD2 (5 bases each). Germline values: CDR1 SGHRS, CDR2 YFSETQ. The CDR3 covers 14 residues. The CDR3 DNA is TGCGCCAGCGCCCCCGGTCCGGGGCAAGAGACCCAGAACTTC. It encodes CASAPGPGQETQNF.

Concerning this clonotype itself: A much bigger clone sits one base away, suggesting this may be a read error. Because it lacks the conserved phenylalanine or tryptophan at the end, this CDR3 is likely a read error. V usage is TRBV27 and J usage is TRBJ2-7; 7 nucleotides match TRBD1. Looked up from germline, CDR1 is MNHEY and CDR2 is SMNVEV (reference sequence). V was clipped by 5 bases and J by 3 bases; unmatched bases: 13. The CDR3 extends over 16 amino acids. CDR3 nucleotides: TGTGCCAGCAGTACAAGAAGACAGGGCCCGGGCTACGAGCAGTACTTA. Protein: CASSTRRQGPGYEQYL.

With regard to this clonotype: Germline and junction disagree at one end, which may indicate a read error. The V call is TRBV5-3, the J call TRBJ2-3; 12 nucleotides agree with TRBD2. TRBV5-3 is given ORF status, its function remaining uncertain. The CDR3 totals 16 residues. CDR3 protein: CASSWTSGNLGDTQYF. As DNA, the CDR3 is TGTGCCAGCAGCTGGACTAGCGGGAACCTGGGGGATACGCAGTATTTT.